Included here is one T cell receptor (beta chain) sequence, with context. Its antigen remains unidentified. Sample treatment: oral pan-JAK inhibitor, 5-10 mg twice daily. The study team obtained lesional scalp punch biopsies and peripheral blood from alopecia areata patients. The ends were cut back, 0 bases at V and 1 base at J, with 6 bases in the middle. CDR3 length equals 14 residues. CDR1 is MGHRA and CDR2 is YSYEKL in the germline V gene. This sample stems from a study of CD8+ T cells in alopecia areata. Overall study context: Treated patients were given oral tofacitinib, which was dosed at 5 to 10 mg twice daily. Findings of the study overall: Having just one nonresponder leaves the connection between baseline CD8+ expansion and response unresolved. In blood and scalp, many expanded lesional clones persisted during tofacitinib.

The sequencing template was cDNA reverse transcribed from extracted RNA. Clones were read by immunoSEQ multiplex PCR, and TCRdb kept only the in-frame ones, dropping some. In the table there are under 150,000 clones, approximately 51% of which are singletons. This chain links TRBV4-1 with TRBJ1-1; D not certain. The TCR sequence derives from a human donor with alopecia areata. Sequencing was performed on CD4+ T cells sorted from blood, taken at week 24, from a patient treated with tofacitinib. The CDR3 spells CASSQEGWNTEAFF. CDR3 coding DNA: TGCGCCAGCAGCCAAGAGGGCTGGAACACTGAAGCTTTCTTT.